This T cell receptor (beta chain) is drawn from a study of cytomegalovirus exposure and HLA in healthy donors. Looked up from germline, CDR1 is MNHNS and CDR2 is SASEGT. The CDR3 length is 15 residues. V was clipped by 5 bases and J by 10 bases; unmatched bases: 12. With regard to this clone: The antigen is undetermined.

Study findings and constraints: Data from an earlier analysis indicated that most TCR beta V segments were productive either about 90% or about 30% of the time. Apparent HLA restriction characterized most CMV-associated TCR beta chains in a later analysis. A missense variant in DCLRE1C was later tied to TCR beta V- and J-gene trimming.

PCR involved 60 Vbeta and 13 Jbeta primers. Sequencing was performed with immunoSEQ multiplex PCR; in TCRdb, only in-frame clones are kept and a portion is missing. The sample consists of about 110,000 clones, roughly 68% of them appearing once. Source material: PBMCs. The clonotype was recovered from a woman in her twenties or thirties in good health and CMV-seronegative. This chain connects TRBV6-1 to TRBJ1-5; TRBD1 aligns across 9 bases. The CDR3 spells CASSTAEGQGQPQHF. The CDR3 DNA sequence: TGTGCCAGCAGTACGGCGGAGGGACAGGGACAACCCCAGCATTTT.